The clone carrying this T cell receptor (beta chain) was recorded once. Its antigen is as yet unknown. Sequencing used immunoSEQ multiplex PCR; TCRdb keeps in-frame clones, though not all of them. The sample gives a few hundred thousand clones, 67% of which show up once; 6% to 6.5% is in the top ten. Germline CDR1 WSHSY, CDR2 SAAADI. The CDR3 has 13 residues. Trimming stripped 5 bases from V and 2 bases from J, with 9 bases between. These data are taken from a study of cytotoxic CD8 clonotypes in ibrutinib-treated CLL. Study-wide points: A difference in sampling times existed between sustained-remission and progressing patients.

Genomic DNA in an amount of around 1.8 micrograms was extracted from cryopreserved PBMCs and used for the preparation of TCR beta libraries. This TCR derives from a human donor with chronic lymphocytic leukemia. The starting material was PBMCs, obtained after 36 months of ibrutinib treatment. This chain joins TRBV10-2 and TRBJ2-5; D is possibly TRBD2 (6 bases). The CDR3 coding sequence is TGCGCCAGCAGTTTGGGGGGACAAGAGACCCAGTACTTC. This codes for CASSLGGQETQYF.